This T cell receptor (beta chain) was profiled in a study of T cells after yellow fever vaccination. Study in general: Fractions low in cell number were prepared with SMART-Seq v4 Ultra Low Input. Findings and limits, study-wide: The study noted that FACS-sorted repertoires could contain abundant clonotypes contaminating from the bulk population. Weaker overall, the secondary response nonetheless peaked faster (day 5 versus 15).

Germline-derived CDR1 and CDR2 are SEHNR and FQNEAQ (reference sequence). V was cut by 6 bases and J by 2 bases, with 4 bases left in between. CDR3 length: 12 residues. A few counts support this clonotype. The antigen remains unidentified. MiXCR was run by TCRdb on the 5' RACE reads, yielding one entry per CDR3 protein. The sample includes approximately 610,000 distinct CDR3 sequences, around a sixth of them seen just once. The source is a man younger than 30 who received the YFV17D yellow fever vaccine. The chain recombines TRBV7-9 with TRBJ2-2; D is ambiguous. This sample comprised PBMCs, obtained less than 6 days after the first yellow fever vaccination. The DNA for the CDR3 is TGTGCCAGCAGATCCAACACCGGGGAGCTGTTTTTT. Amino acids: CASRSNTGELFF.